The TCR beta chain described here comes from a study of CD8 T cells in ankylosing spondylitis. Overall study findings and caveats: Relatively scarce in peripheral blood, disease-linked clones were CD8+. Past research had described some motif variants in reactive arthritis synovial fluid and blood. Researchers reportedly found disease-linked clones significantly enriched in matched ankylosing spondylitis synovial fluid. A motif in TCR beta, a set of roughly 8 highly homologous variants, appeared characteristic of ankylosing spondylitis blood.

Germline assignment: CDR1 SQVTM and CDR2 ANQGSEA. Trimming removed 6 bases from V and 10 bases from J, with 16 bases in between. The CDR3 is 12 residues long. A remark on this clonotype: Its specificity is unknown.

For TCR beta, libraries came from quantitative 5'-RACE with molecular barcodes. TCRdb re-analysed the 5' RACE reads in MiXCR, keeping a single row per CDR3 protein. The sample lists a few hundred thousand distinct CDR3 sequences; 6.5% to 10% were seen once. The receptor's source is a male donor with ankylosing spondylitis. V is TRBV29-1 and J is TRBJ2-4; a possible D gene is TRBD2 (5 bases). Sequencing input: blood, either unsorted or a sorted T cell fraction (not recorded which). CDR3 nucleotide sequence: TGCAGCGTGGGCCCTGGACTTGGGATTCAGTACTTC. This gives the protein CSVGPGLGIQYF.